Shown below are 23 T cell receptor beta chains from a single sample sequenced in a study of T cells in localized non-small cell lung cancer. Produced via immunoSEQ multiplex PCR; TCRdb's table is partial and in-frame only. Of fewer than 25,000 clones listed, around nine tenths are singletons. Specimen: peripheral blood, collected before any cancer treatment. These receptor sequences come from a woman aged 35-70 years with stage I lung adenocarcinoma.

This clone was picked up one time. This chain uses TRBV5-4 with TRBJ2-2; unclear D gene. Germline V gene data show CDR1 as SGHNT and CDR2 as YYREEE (reference sequence). Trimming removed 5 bases from V and 4 bases from J, with 15 bases in between. The CDR3 contains 15 residues. The CDR3: CASSPSNPGTGELFF. The CDR3 DNA sequence: TGTGCCAGCAGTCCGTCGAATCCGGGCACCGGGGAGCTGTTTTTT. The entire variable domain, with the rest obtained from reference TRBV5-4 and TRBJ2-2, is as follows: ETGVTQSPTHLIKTRGQQVTLRCSSQSGHNTVSWYQQALGQGPQFIFQYYREEENGRGNFPPRFSGLQFPNYSSELNVNALELDDSALYLCASSPSNPGTGELFFGEGSRLTVL.

The count of this clone is one. This rearrangement joins TRBV28 to TRBJ2-7, with TRBD1 matching over 7 bases. Looked up from germline, CDR1 is MDHEN and CDR2 is SYDVKM. The ends lost 3 bases at V and 2 bases at J; junction bases unmatched: 7. This CDR3 is 15 amino acids long. The CDR3 protein is CASSFDRVIPYEQYF. The CDR3 coding sequence is TGTGCCAGCAGTTTTGACAGGGTAATTCCCTACGAGCAGTACTTC.

This sequence joins TRBV6-6 and TRBJ2-3; TRBD1 might be the D (5 bases). Germline CDR1 is MNHNY and CDR2 is SVGAGI (reference sequence). Trimming left V 0 bases short and J 5 bases short, with 6 bases between. There are 13 residues in the CDR3. The CDR3: CASSYSGRDTQYF. The DNA for the CDR3 is TGTGCCAGCAGTTACTCGGGGCGAGATACGCAGTATTTT.

This clone came up once. The J gene is TRBJ2-7, the V gene TRBV30; D perhaps matches TRBD1 (5 bases). Germline loops: CDR1 GTSNPN, CDR2 SVGIG (reference sequence). The CDR3 length is 12 residues. The V end lost 2 bases, the J end lost 4 bases, and 9 bases lay between the germline ends. CDR3: CAWSFGAYEQYF. The CDR3 DNA reads TGTGCCTGGAGTTTTGGGGCGTACGAGCAGTACTTC.

This rearrangement joins TRBV14 to TRBJ1-1, with D perhaps matching TRBD1 (5 bases). Germline V gives CDR1 SGHDN, CDR2 FVKESK. The CDR3 extends over 13 amino acids. The ends were cut back, 5 bases at V and 6 bases at J, with 13 bases in the middle. The CDR3 spells CASSNTAGAEAFF. Here the CDR3 DNA reads TGTGCCAGCAGCAATACCGCGGGGGCTGAAGCTTTCTTT.

The gene calls are TRBV2 and TRBJ2-1; a possible D gene is TRBD2 (5 bases). Germline-derived CDR1 and CDR2 are SNHLY and FYNNEI. V gave up 8 bases and J gave up 4 bases, with 15 bases separating them. The CDR3 consists of 14 residues. The CDR3, as DNA: TGTGCCAGCGGAGCGGAGACTGGATACAATGAGCAGTTCTTC. As protein: CASGAETGYNEQFF.

The chain uses TRBV28 and TRBJ1-1; D unclear. CDR3 length: 12 amino acids. Trimming stripped 1 base from V and 11 bases from J, with 11 bases between. From germline, CDR1 is MDHEN and CDR2 SYDVKM. The CDR3 spells CASSLSRLAAFF. The CDR3 DNA is TGTGCCAGCAGTTTATCCCGGTTGGCGGCTTTCTTT. Combining the CDR3 with reference TRBV28 and TRBJ1-1 gives the whole variable domain DVKVTQSSRYLVKRTGEKVFLECVQDMDHENMFWYRQDPGLGLRLIYFSYDVKMKEKGDIPEGYSVSREKKERFSLILESASTNQTSMYLCASSLSRLAAFFGQGTRLTVV.

The gene calls are TRBV7-9 and TRBJ2-7; either TRBD1 or TRBD2 may supply D (5 bases each). The CDR3 extends over 15 amino acids. Deletions cut 6 bases from V and 5 bases from J, with 20 bases between. Germline CDR1 and CDR2: SEHNR and FQNEAQ (reference sequence). The CDR3 bases are TGTGCCAGCAGGCCAAGACGATCAGGGAGCGACGAGCAGTACTTC. This codes for CASRPRRSGSDEQYF.

The chain employs TRBV14 and TRBJ2-7, with TRBD1 matching 8 bases. The V gene's germline CDR1 is SGHDN and CDR2 FVKESK. The CDR3 is made up of 15 amino acids. The V gene end was trimmed by 0 bases and the J gene end by 3 bases; junction bases not matched to a gene: 4. This CDR3 reads CASSQEDRVIYEQYF. CDR3 DNA: TGTGCCAGCAGCCAAGAGGACAGGGTTATCTACGAGCAGTACTTC.

V usage is TRBV11-2 and J usage is TRBJ1-5; 9 bases fit TRBD1. The CDR3 contains 15 residues. V lost 5 bases and J lost 2; bases outside the gene matches: 4. Germline-derived CDR1 and CDR2 are SGHAT and FQNNGV. CDR3 sequence: CASSPRQGGNQPQHF. In DNA, the CDR3 is TGTGCCAGCAGCCCTAGACAGGGGGGCAATCAGCCCCAGCATTTT.

In its sample, this clone was seen a few times. The CDR3 spells CASNLPPGPQHF. The CDR3 DNA follows: TGTGCCAGCAACCTTCCACCTGGGCCCCAGCATTTT. The rearrangement joins TRBV2 to TRBJ1-5; D not resolved. This CDR3 has 12 amino acids. V was trimmed by 7 bases and J by 9 bases, leaving 13 bases between them. Germline CDR1 and CDR2: SNHLY and FYNNEI.

The table lists this clone with a count of one. The rearrangement links TRBV14 to TRBJ1-2; the D is unclear. The length of the CDR3 is 14 residues. V was shortened by 0 bases and J by 2 bases, with 7 bases between the two germline ends. CDR1 is SGHDN, CDR2 FVKESK, per germline. This CDR3 reads CASSQDRKNYGYTF. For the CDR3, the DNA is TGTGCCAGCAGCCAAGATCGGAAGAACTATGGCTACACCTTC.

The chain has TRBV2 and TRBJ1-3; TRBD1 matches 7 bases. Losses at the gene ends were 6 bases for V and 4 bases for J; bases not matched to a gene: 3. This CDR3 region has 13 residues. Germline V gene data show CDR1 as SNHLY and CDR2 as FYNNEI. As DNA, the CDR3 is TGTGCCAGCAGGAAGGACAGGGGAAACACCATATATTTT. It codes for CASRKDRGNTIYF.

The chain links TRBV29-1 to TRBJ2-1; D call uncertain. The CDR3 has 14 residues. V lost 3 bases and J lost 4, with 13 bases in between. Germline lookup yields CDR1 SQVTM and CDR2 ANQGSEA. The CDR3 bases are TGCAGCGTTGACAAAGTTGGCCTTTACAATGAGCAGTTCTTC. This encodes CSVDKVGLYNEQFF.

This clone was recorded once. The chain is built from TRBV2 and TRBJ2-1; D remains unclear. CDR3 length: 15 amino acids. V was pared by 1 base and J by 0 bases, with 7 bases between. Germline V CDR1 and CDR2: SNHLY, FYNNEI. In nucleotides, the CDR3 is TGTGCCAGCAGTGAAGAGGAACCCTCCTACAATGAGCAGTTCTTC. Protein product: CASSEEEPSYNEQFF.

The gene calls are TRBV19 and TRBJ1-1, with TRBD1 as a possible D gene (5 bases). Germline V lookup: CDR1 LNHDA, CDR2 SQIVND (reference sequence). V lost 6 bases, J lost 0 bases, and 11 bases lay in between. The CDR3 is 14 residues long. CDR3 sequence reads: CASRSGPLNTEAFF. The CDR3 DNA reads as TGTGCCAGTAGATCAGGGCCTTTGAACACTGAAGCTTTCTTT. Based on the CDR3 plus reference TRBV19 and TRBJ1-1, the full variable domain is DGGITQSPKYLFRKEGQNVTLSCEQNLNHDAMYWYRQDPGQGLRLIYYSQIVNDFQKGDIAEGYSVSREKKESFPLTVTSAQKNPTAFYLCASRSGPLNTEAFFGQGTRLTVV.

This clone was seen only a few times. J is TRBJ1-4 and V is TRBV7-7; D is undetermined. Trimming stripped 5 bases from V and 7 bases from J, with 11 bases between. The V gene's germline CDR1 is SSHAT and CDR2 FNYEAQ (reference sequence). The CDR3 loop spans 13 amino acids. CDR3 residues: CASSVGISEKLFF. CDR3 DNA sequence: TGTGCCAGCAGCGTAGGGATTTCTGAAAAACTGTTTTTT.

V gene TRBV9 combines with J gene TRBJ2-3; D call uncertain. The V gene lost 4 bases and the J gene lost 2 bases, with 14 bases spanning the gap. CDR1 is SGDLS, CDR2 YYNGEE, per germline. The length of the CDR3 is 15 residues. The CDR3 DNA follows: TGTGCCAGCAGCTCCGGCCCCTACGCCACAGATACGCAGTATTTT. This codes for CASSSGPYATDTQYF. The full variable domain, with the rest looked up from reference TRBV9 and TRBJ2-3, is DSGVTQTPKHLITATGQRVTLRCSPRSGDLSVYWYQQSLDQGLQFLIQYYNGEERAKGNILERFSAQQFPDLHSELNLSSLELGDSALYFCASSSGPYATDTQYFGPGTRLTVL.

This chain uses TRBV28 with TRBJ1-4, with D possibly matching TRBD1 (6 bases). Trimming cost V 2 bases and J 7 bases, with 20 bases left between them. Germline V gene data show CDR1 as MDHEN and CDR2 as SYDVKM. CDR3 length: 17 amino acids. The CDR3, as DNA: TGTGCCAGCAGTTTAGGTCTAAGGCGGGGGGCAGGTGAAAAACTGTTTTTT. This translates into CASSLGLRRGAGEKLFF.

The gene calls are TRBV28 and TRBJ1-4, with 7 positions matching TRBD1. CDR1 is MDHEN, CDR2 SYDVKM, per germline. The V and J ends lost 3 bases and 8 bases, in that order; junction bases with no gene match: 9. CDR3 length equals 15 residues. The CDR3 region is CASSLFGTDGEKLFF. CDR3 nucleotide sequence: TGTGCCAGCAGTTTGTTTGGGACAGATGGGGAAAAACTGTTTTTT.

The J gene is TRBJ2-1, the V gene TRBV7-9, with a weak D call TRBD1 (6 bases). Trimming removed 5 bases from V and 0 bases from J, with 14 bases in between. Germline V lookup: CDR1 SEHNR, CDR2 FQNEAQ (reference sequence). This CDR3 comprises 16 residues. The CDR3 sequence: CASSPPQGPSYNEQFF. In nucleotides, the CDR3 is TGTGCCAGCAGCCCACCTCAGGGGCCCTCCTACAATGAGCAGTTCTTC.

The chain couples TRBV15 to TRBJ2-2; TRBD1 agrees at 10 bases. Germline V gene lookup returns CDR1 LNHNV and CDR2 YYDKDF (reference sequence). The length of the CDR3 is 16 residues. Trimming removed 6 bases from V and 3 bases from J; junction bases left unmatched: 7. In nucleotides, the CDR3 is TGTGCCACCAGGACGGGACAGGGGTTGGACACCGGGGAGCTGTTTTTT. As protein: CATRTGQGLDTGELFF.

The rearrangement links TRBV28 to TRBJ1-2, with TRBD1 matching over 7 bases. CDR1 MDHEN and CDR2 SYDVKM come from the germline V gene. CDR3 length: 16 residues. With V trimmed by 5 bases and J by 4 bases, 13 bases remained unmatched. CDR3 sequence reads: CASSPPRTGGGYGYTF. Here the CDR3 DNA reads TGTGCCAGCAGTCCCCCCCGGACAGGCGGCGGCTATGGCTACACCTTC.